These T cell receptor beta chains were read from a single sample in a study of CD8 T cells in Susac syndrome. TCRdb reprocessed the immunoSEQ multiplex PCR reads with MiXCR, giving one entry per CDR3 protein. Among about 140,000 distinct CDR3 sequences listed, 95% were seen once. Source material: CD4+ T cells from PBMCs. The receptors stem from a human donor with Susac syndrome. The CDR3 runs from the conserved cysteine through the conserved F or W. D genes are given only for firm matches. Expanded clones are given a class, and other clones once, few, many or no size at all.

clone size: -
D gene: -
J gene: TRBJ2-4
V gene: TRBV7-8
CDR3 DNA: TGTGCCAGCAGACCAATGGGACAAAACATTCAGTACTTC
CDR3 protein: CASRPMGQNIQYF

clone size: -
D gene: -
J gene: TRBJ2-6
V gene: TRBV12-3/TRBV12-4
CDR3 DNA: TGTGCCAGCAGTGCGAATTCGGGCAGGCATTCGTCGGGGGCCAACGTCCTGACTTTC
CDR3 protein: CASSANSGRHSSGANVLTF

clone size: -
D gene: -
J gene: TRBJ2-7
V gene: TRBV4-2
CDR3 DNA: TGTGCCAGCAGCCAAGATCTCTACGAGCAGTACTTC
CDR3 protein: CASSQDLYEQYF

clone size: -
D gene: TRBD2
J gene: TRBJ2-1
V gene: TRBV30
CDR3 DNA: TGTGCCTGGGAGATAGGTAGCGGGAGTGGCAATGAGCAGTTCTTC
CDR3 protein: CAWEIGSGSGNEQFF

clone size: -
D gene: -
J gene: TRBJ2-7
V gene: TRBV20-1
CDR3 DNA: TGCAGTGCTAGAGACAGGGTGCTGGGCTACGAGCAGTACTTC
CDR3 protein: CSARDRVLGYEQYF

clone size: once
D gene: -
J gene: TRBJ1-2
V gene: TRBV15
CDR3 DNA: TGTGCCACCAGCAGAGATCTTGGGGGGGTCCCTGGCTACACCTTC
CDR3 protein: CATSRDLGGVPGYTF

clone size: -
D gene: -
J gene: TRBJ2-1
V gene: TRBV5-5
CDR3 DNA: TGTGCCAGCAGTCAAGACTACCCTCCATACAATGAGCAGTTCTTC
CDR3 protein: CASSQDYPPYNEQFF

clone size: -
D gene: TRBD1
J gene: TRBJ1-2
V gene: TRBV20-1
CDR3 DNA: TGCAGTGCCCCGGACAGGGTTGGATATGGCTACACCTTC
CDR3 protein: CSAPDRVGYGYTF

clone size: -
D gene: -
J gene: TRBJ1-1
V gene: TRBV18
CDR3 DNA: TGTGCCAGCTCACCATCGACAGGAGGGACTGAAGCTTTCTTT
CDR3 protein: CASSPSTGGTEAFF

clone size: -
D gene: TRBD1
J gene: TRBJ2-5
V gene: TRBV6-2/TRBV6-3
CDR3 DNA: TGTGCCAGCAGTTACCCACGACAGGGAAGGAGAGAGACCCAGTACTTC
CDR3 protein: CASSYPRQGRRETQYF

clone size: -
D gene: -
J gene: TRBJ1-1
V gene: TRBV20-1
CDR3 DNA: TGCAGTGCTGCAGGGGCGTATGGCACTGAAGCTTTCTTT
CDR3 protein: CSAAGAYGTEAFF

clone size: once
D gene: -
J gene: TRBJ2-7
V gene: TRBV19
CDR3 DNA: TGTGCCAGTAGTATACAGGCCGGCAACGAGCAGTACTTC
CDR3 protein: CASSIQAGNEQYF

clone size: once
D gene: TRBD1
J gene: TRBJ2-4
V gene: TRBV30
CDR3 DNA: TGTGCCTGGGGGCGGAGGACAGGGGGATCCAAAAACATTCAGTACTTC
CDR3 protein: CAWGRRTGGSKNIQYF

clone size: -
D gene: -
J gene: TRBJ2-5
V gene: TRBV11-2
CDR3 DNA: TGTGCCAGCAGCCCAAATTCAGAGACCCAGTACTTC
CDR3 protein: CASSPNSETQYF

clone size: -
D gene: -
J gene: TRBJ1-2
V gene: TRBV15
CDR3 DNA: TGTGCCACCAGCCCACTTGGGGGGATTTATGGCTACACCTTC
CDR3 protein: CATSPLGGIYGYTF

clone size: once
D gene: TRBD1
J gene: TRBJ1-1
V gene: TRBV7-2
CDR3 DNA: TGTGCCAGCAGCTTAAACACTCCCGGGACAGGGCTCGATTTCTTT
CDR3 protein: CASSLNTPGTGLDFF

clone size: -
D gene: TRBD2
J gene: TRBJ2-7
V gene: TRBV9
CDR3 DNA: TGTGCCAGCAGCACGACTAGCTTGAACTACGAGCAGTACTTC
CDR3 protein: CASSTTSLNYEQYF

clone size: -
D gene: -
J gene: TRBJ2-7
V gene: TRBV18
CDR3 DNA: TGTGCCAGCTCACTCCCGGGCCGGAGCTCCTACGAGCAGTACTTC
CDR3 protein: CASSLPGRSSYEQYF

clone size: -
D gene: -
J gene: TRBJ2-5
V gene: TRBV20-1
CDR3 DNA: TGCAGTGCTAGTTCCGGGGCTGGGGAGACCCAGTACTTC
CDR3 protein: CSASSGAGETQYF

clone size: -
D gene: -
J gene: TRBJ2-7
V gene: TRBV14
CDR3 DNA: TGTGCCAGCAGCCCAGGCCGGCACGAGCAGTACTTC
CDR3 protein: CASSPGRHEQYF

clone size: -
D gene: -
J gene: TRBJ1-5
V gene: TRBV9
CDR3 DNA: TGTGCCAGCAGCGTAGGTGAGAATCCTCAGGGCAATCAGCCCCAGCATTTT
CDR3 protein: CASSVGENPQGNQPQHF

clone size: -
D gene: -
J gene: TRBJ1-1
V gene: TRBV4-1
CDR3 DNA: TGCGCCAGCAGCCGCTTTGGCACTGAAGCTTTCTTT
CDR3 protein: CASSRFGTEAFF

clone size: -
D gene: -
J gene: TRBJ2-5
V gene: TRBV20-1
CDR3 DNA: TGCAGTGTCGGCCTCGGCGACCAAGAGACCCAGTACTTC
CDR3 protein: CSVGLGDQETQYF

clone size: -
D gene: TRBD1
J gene: TRBJ1-2
V gene: TRBV29-1
CDR3 DNA: TGCAGCGTGGGGACAGGGAGCTACTATGGCTACACCTTC
CDR3 protein: CSVGTGSYYGYTF

clone size: -
D gene: -
J gene: TRBJ2-1
V gene: TRBV5-1
CDR3 DNA: TGCGCCAGCAGCTTTGGGCAGGGGACGAATGAGCAGTTCTTC
CDR3 protein: CASSFGQGTNEQFF

clone size: -
D gene: -
J gene: TRBJ2-1
V gene: TRBV28
CDR3 DNA: TGTGCCAGCAGCCCGTCGGGGGCCATACAATATGAGCAGTTCTTC
CDR3 protein: CASSPSGAIQYEQFF

clone size: -
D gene: -
J gene: TRBJ1-5
V gene: TRBV20-1
CDR3 DNA: TGCAGTGCTAGTGGGGGAGGGTTTAGGAATCAGCCCCAGCATTTT
CDR3 protein: CSASGGGFRNQPQHF

clone size: -
D gene: TRBD2
J gene: TRBJ2-7
V gene: TRBV20-1
CDR3 DNA: TGCAGTGCTAGAGGGGCGCGGGAGGGGACCTACGAGCAGTACTTC
CDR3 protein: CSARGAREGTYEQYF

clone size: -
D gene: -
J gene: TRBJ1-2
V gene: TRBV20-1
CDR3 DNA: TGCAGTGCTAGCAGGGCCCTCATCTATGGCTACACCTTC
CDR3 protein: CSASRALIYGYTF

clone size: -
D gene: -
J gene: TRBJ1-5
V gene: TRBV6-2/TRBV6-3
CDR3 DNA: TGTGCCAGCAGCCGTGGACAGTCCAATCAGCCCCAGCATTTT
CDR3 protein: CASSRGQSNQPQHF

clone size: -
D gene: -
J gene: TRBJ1-2
V gene: TRBV18
CDR3 DNA: TGTGCCAGCCAAATCACGTATTCGGAGGAGGGCTACACCTTC
CDR3 protein: CASQITYSEEGYTF

clone size: -
D gene: TRBD2
J gene: TRBJ2-4
V gene: TRBV20-1
CDR3 DNA: TGCAGTGCTAGAGGGGCGGGGGACCGAAAAAACATTCAGTACTTC
CDR3 protein: CSARGAGDRKNIQYF

clone size: -
D gene: -
J gene: TRBJ1-2
V gene: TRBV19
CDR3 DNA: TGTGCCAGTACGGCGGAGAACTATGGCTACACCTTC
CDR3 protein: CASTAENYGYTF

clone size: -
D gene: TRBD1
J gene: TRBJ1-2
V gene: TRBV20-1
CDR3 DNA: TGCAGTGCTAGAAAGACAGGGGGCAACTATGGCTACACCTTC
CDR3 protein: CSARKTGGNYGYTF

clone size: -
D gene: -
J gene: TRBJ2-2
V gene: TRBV30
CDR3 DNA: TGTGCCTGGCGGCCGGACGCCGGGGAGCTGTTTTTT
CDR3 protein: CAWRPDAGELFF

clone size: -
D gene: -
J gene: TRBJ1-2
V gene: TRBV5-1
CDR3 DNA: TGCGCCAGCAGCCAGACAGAGGGGTATGGCTACACCTTC
CDR3 protein: CASSQTEGYGYTF

clone size: -
D gene: TRBD1
J gene: TRBJ2-3
V gene: TRBV12-3/TRBV12-4
CDR3 DNA: TGTGCCGGATCGACAGGGGGCAGGACAGATACGCAGTATTTT
CDR3 protein: CAGSTGGRTDTQYF

clone size: -
D gene: TRBD1
J gene: TRBJ2-3
V gene: TRBV7-3
CDR3 DNA: TGTGCCAGCAGCTACTCCGGGACAGGGAACACAGATACGCAGTATTTT
CDR3 protein: CASSYSGTGNTDTQYF

clone size: -
D gene: -
J gene: TRBJ2-5
V gene: TRBV9
CDR3 DNA: TGTGCCAGCAGCGTACTTTGGGCGGGCCAAGAGACCCAGTACTTC
CDR3 protein: CASSVLWAGQETQYF